Reported below is one T cell receptor beta chain. This record belongs to a study of technical replicates of blood from a few donors. Data came from immunoSEQ multiplex PCR; TCRdb stores just in-frame clones and leaves some out. This table holds more than 95,000 clones, 95% found once. Sequenced sample: T cells isolated from PBMCs. The clonotype was recovered from a human donor in good health.

The CDR3 DNA is TGCGCCAGCAGCCAAGAAGGGGCAGGGGGCGCTTCCAATCAGCCCCAGCATTTT. Translating it yields CASSQEGAGGASNQPQHF. This chain uses TRBV4-1 with TRBJ1-5, with 8 bases aligning to TRBD1. CDR3 size: 18 residues. Germline V gene data show CDR1 as MGHRA and CDR2 as YSYEKL. V lost 0 bases, J lost 3 bases, and 10 bases stayed unmatched.